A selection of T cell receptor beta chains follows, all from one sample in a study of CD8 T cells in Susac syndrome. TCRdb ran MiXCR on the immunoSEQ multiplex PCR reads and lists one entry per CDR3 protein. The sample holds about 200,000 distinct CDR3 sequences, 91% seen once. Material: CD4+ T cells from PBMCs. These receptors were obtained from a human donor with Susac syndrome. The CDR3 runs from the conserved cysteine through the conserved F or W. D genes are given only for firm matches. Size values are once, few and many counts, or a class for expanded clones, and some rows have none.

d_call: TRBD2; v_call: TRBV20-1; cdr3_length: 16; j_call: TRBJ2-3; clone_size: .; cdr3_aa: CSALSFSGGAADTQYF; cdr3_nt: TGCAGTGCCCTATCGTTCAGCGGGGGGGCTGCAGATACGCAGTATTTT
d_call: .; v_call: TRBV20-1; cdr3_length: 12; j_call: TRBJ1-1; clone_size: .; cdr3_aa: CSAKSLRPEAFF; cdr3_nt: TGCAGTGCTAAGTCCCTTCGGCCTGAAGCTTTCTTT
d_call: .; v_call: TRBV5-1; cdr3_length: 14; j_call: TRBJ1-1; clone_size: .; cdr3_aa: CASRQSLENTEAFF; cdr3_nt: TGCGCCAGCAGACAGAGTCTGGAGAACACTGAAGCTTTCTTT
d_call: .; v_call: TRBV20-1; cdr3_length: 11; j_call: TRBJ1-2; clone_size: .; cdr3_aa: CSARGQADYTF; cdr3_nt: TGCAGTGCTAGGGGACAAGCGGACTACACCTTC
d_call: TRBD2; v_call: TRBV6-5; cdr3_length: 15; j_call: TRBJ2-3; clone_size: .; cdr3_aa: CASRRTSGEGDTQYF; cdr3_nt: TGTGCCAGCAGGAGGACTAGCGGGGAAGGAGATACGCAGTATTTT
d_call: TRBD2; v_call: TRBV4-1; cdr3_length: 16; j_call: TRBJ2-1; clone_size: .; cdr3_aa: CASSQEPGRGYNEQFF; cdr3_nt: TGCGCCAGCAGCCAAGAGCCAGGGAGGGGATACAATGAGCAGTTCTTC
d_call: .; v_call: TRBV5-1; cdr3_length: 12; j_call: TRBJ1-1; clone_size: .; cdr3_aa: CASSTSLNEAFF; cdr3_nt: TGCGCCAGCAGCACCTCACTAAATGAAGCTTTCTTT
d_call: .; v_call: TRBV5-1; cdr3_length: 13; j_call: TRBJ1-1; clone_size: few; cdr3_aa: CASSTQGNTEAFF; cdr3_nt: TGCGCCAGCAGCACTCAGGGGAACACTGAAGCTTTCTTT
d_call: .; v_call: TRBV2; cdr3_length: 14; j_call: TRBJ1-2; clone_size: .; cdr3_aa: CASSESREAYGYTF; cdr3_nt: TGTGCCAGCAGTGAATCCAGGGAGGCCTATGGCTACACCTTC
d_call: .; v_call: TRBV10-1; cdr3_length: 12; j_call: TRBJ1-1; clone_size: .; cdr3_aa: CASSPGPLGAFF; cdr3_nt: TGCGCCAGCAGTCCCGGGCCTCTCGGGGCTTTCTTT
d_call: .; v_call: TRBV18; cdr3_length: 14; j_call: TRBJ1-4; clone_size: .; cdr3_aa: CASSPSDPEVKLFF; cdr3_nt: TGTGCCAGCTCACCCTCGGATCCCGAGGTAAAACTGTTTTTT
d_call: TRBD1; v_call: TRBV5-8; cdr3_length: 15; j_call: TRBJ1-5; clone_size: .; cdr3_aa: CASSLEQGAIQPQHF; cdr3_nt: TGTGCCAGCAGCTTGGAACAGGGGGCTATTCAGCCCCAGCATTTT
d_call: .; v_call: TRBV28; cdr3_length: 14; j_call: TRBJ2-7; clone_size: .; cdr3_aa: CASSLLTGAGEQYF; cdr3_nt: TGTGCCAGCAGTTTATTGACAGGAGCGGGCGAGCAGTACTTC
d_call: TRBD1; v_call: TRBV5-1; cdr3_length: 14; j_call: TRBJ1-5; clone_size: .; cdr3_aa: CASSPTGFPQPQHF; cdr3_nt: TGCGCCAGCAGCCCGACAGGGTTCCCTCAGCCCCAGCATTTT
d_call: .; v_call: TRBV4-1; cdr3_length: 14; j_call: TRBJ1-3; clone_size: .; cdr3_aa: CASSQDLGENTIYF; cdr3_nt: TGCGCCAGCAGCCAAGATCTCGGAGAAAACACCATATATTTT
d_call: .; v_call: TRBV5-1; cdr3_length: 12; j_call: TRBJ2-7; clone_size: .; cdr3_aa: CASSFHSAEQYF; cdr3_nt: TGCGCCAGCAGCTTCCATTCGGCGGAGCAGTACTTC
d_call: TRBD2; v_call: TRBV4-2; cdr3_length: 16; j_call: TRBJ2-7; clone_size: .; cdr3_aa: CASSQGLADVAYEQYF; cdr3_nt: TGTGCCAGCAGCCAAGGACTAGCTGACGTTGCCTACGAGCAGTACTTC
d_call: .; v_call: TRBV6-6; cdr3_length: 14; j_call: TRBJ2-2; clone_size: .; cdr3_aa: CATIWGKGTGELFF; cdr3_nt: TGTGCCACCATATGGGGGAAGGGAACCGGGGAGCTGTTTTTT
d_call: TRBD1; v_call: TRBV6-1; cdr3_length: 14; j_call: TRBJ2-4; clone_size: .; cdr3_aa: CASSERDRGNIQYF; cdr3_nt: TGTGCCAGCAGTGAAAGGGACAGGGGAAACATTCAGTACTTC
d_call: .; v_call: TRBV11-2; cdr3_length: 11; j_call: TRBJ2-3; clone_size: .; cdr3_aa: CASSSSPSQYF; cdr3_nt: TGTGCCAGCAGCTCAAGTCCTTCGCAGTATTTT
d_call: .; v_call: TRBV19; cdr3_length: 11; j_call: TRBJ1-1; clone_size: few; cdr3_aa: CASKVNTEAFF; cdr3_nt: TGTGCCAGTAAGGTGAACACTGAAGCTTTCTTT
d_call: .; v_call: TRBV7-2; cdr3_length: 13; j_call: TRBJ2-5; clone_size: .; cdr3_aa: CATREGGGETQYF; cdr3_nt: TGTGCCACCCGTGAGGGGGGCGGAGAGACCCAGTACTTC
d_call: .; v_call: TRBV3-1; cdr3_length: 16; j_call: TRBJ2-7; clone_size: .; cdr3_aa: CASSHDGAPRIYEQYF; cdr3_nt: TGTGCCAGCAGCCATGATGGGGCCCCCCGAATCTACGAGCAGTACTTC
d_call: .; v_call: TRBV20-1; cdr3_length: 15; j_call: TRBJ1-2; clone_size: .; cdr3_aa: CSADKGWTSNYGYTF; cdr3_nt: TGCAGTGCGGACAAAGGTTGGACATCGAACTATGGCTACACCTTC
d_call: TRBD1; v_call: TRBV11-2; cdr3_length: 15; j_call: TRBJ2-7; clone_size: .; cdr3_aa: CASSLDAQGSGEQYF; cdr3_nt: TGTGCCAGCAGCTTAGATGCACAGGGGAGCGGCGAGCAGTACTTC
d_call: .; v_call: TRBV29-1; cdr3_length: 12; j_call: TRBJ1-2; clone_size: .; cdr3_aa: CSVAEKGYGYTF; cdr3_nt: TGCAGCGTTGCTGAAAAGGGGTATGGCTACACCTTC